The T cell receptor beta chain described here comes from a study of T-cell reconstitution after alpha-beta-depleted transplantation in children. Preparation of the TCRbeta library involved a method that used unique molecular identifiers. One entry per CDR3 protein, called by TCRdb with MiXCR from the PCR reads. This sample has 190,000 or so distinct CDR3 sequences, with less than 8% found just once. Germline V gene lookup returns CDR1 LGHDT and CDR2 YNNKEL (reference sequence). The CDR3 loop spans 14 amino acids. The V gene lost 0 bases and the J gene lost 6 bases, with 9 bases spanning the gap. This clonotype has a count of ten or more.

The material was PBMCs from the stem cell graft donor, obtained from the stem cell graft. The chain carries TRBV3-1 and TRBJ2-1; tentatively, D is TRBD2 (5 bases). The TCR was taken from a human donor who donated a stem cell graft to a child with Wiskott-Aldrich syndrome. CDR3 nucleotide sequence: TGTGCCAGCAGCCAAGAGTACGGGATCAATGAGCAGTTCTTC. Translation: CASSQEYGINEQFF.